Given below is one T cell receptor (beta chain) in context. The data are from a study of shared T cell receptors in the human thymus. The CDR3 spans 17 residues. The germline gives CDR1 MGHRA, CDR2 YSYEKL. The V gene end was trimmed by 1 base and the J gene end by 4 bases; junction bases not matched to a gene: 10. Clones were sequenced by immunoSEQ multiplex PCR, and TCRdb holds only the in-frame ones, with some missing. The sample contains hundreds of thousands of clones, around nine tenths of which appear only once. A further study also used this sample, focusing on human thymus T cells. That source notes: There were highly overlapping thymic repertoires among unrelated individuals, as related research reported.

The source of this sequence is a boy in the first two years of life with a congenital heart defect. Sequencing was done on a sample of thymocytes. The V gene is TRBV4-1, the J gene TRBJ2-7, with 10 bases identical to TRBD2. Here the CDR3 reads CASSQVVRLAGAYEQYF. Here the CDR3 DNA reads TGCGCCAGCAGCCAAGTTGTACGGCTAGCGGGAGCTTACGAGCAGTACTTC.